The rows below give T cell receptor beta chains drawn from one sample of a study of blood T cells in healthy people across ages. TCRdb re-called the 5' RACE reads through MiXCR, storing one row per CDR3 protein. The data contain some 700,000 distinct CDR3 sequences, roughly 47% of them singletons. Specimen: blood. Receptor source: a woman aged 55-69 years in good health. CDR3s include the opening cysteine and the closing phenylalanine or tryptophan. D genes are given only for firm matches. The size of a clone is reported for some rows only, either as once, few or many, or as a class for expanded clones.

TGCAGTGCTAGAGTCCCGGGACTAGCGTCGGAGACCCAGTACTTC | CSARVPGLASETQYF | TRBD2 | TRBV20-1 | . | 15 | TRBJ2-5
TGCAGTGCTAGAGATTTTGAGGCGGGAGACGCACACACAGATACGCAGTATTTT | CSARDFEAGDAHTDTQYF | TRBD2 | TRBV20-1 | few | 18 | TRBJ2-3
TGTGCCACCCAAGGCTCGGGGGCCAAAAACATTCAGTACTTC | CATQGSGAKNIQYF | . | TRBV10-3 | . | 14 | TRBJ2-4
TGCAGTGCTGGACTCCCCGGGACCCCCCTGGGGACCCAGTACTTC | CSAGLPGTPLGTQYF | . | TRBV20-1 | . | 15 | TRBJ2-5
TGTGCTAGCAGCTCCACAGGGACAAGGGTAGAGACCCAGTACTTC | CASSSTGTRVETQYF | . | TRBV7-7 | . | 15 | TRBJ2-5
TGTGCCAGCAGCGCCCGGGGACTCACTGAAGCTTTCTTT | CASSARGLTEAFF | . | TRBV9 | . | 13 | TRBJ1-1
TGTGCCAACGGCCCCGCGGACAGGGGTTACTCCTATAATTCACCCCTCCACTTT | CANGPADRGYSYNSPLHF | TRBD1 | TRBV9 | . | 18 | TRBJ1-6
TGTGCCAGCAGCCAAGAGCTTAGCGGGAGGCACGGGCAGTACTTC | CASSQELSGRHGQYF | TRBD2 | TRBV3-1 | once | 15 | TRBJ2-4
TGTGCCAGCAGTTTAGCGCTCACCCCGACCAGGGCGGGCAATCAGCCCCAGCATTTT | CASSLALTPTRAGNQPQHF | . | TRBV12-3/TRBV12-4 | . | 19 | TRBJ1-5
TGTGCCAGCAGCGCGACCGATTACGTGCAGTACTTC | CASSATDYVQYF | . | TRBV5-4 | . | 12 | TRBJ2-7
TGTGCCAGCAGCGACCGGGACAGGGCCCACGAGCAGTACTTC | CASSDRDRAHEQYF | . | TRBV21-1 | few | 14 | TRBJ2-7
TGTGCCAGCAGCTTTCGACTCTCGCGGGGGGGCAGATCGAACACCGGGGAGCTGTTTTTT | CASSFRLSRGGRSNTGELFF | TRBD2 | TRBV7-2 | . | 20 | TRBJ2-2
TGTGCCAGCAGCGTTGCTGCGACAGGGGTGATCTACGAGCAGTACTTC | CASSVAATGVIYEQYF | TRBD1 | TRBV9 | . | 16 | TRBJ2-7
TGTGCCAGCAGCCAAGGGGAAGATAGGGACACTGAAGCTTTCTTT | CASSQGEDRDTEAFF | . | TRBV4-2 | . | 15 | TRBJ1-1
TGTGCCACCACGCGTGGGGGACTAGCGGGAAATGAGCAGTTCTTC | CATTRGGLAGNEQFF | TRBD2 | TRBV12-3/TRBV12-4 | . | 15 | TRBJ2-1
TGTGCCAGCAGCGTAGTTGGAGGGCGGGCAGATACGCAGTATTTT | CASSVVGGRADTQYF | . | TRBV9 | few | 15 | TRBJ2-3
TGTGCCTGCCACCAAAAAAGACAGGGAGTCACAGATACGCAGTATTTT | CACHQKRQGVTDTQYF | TRBD1 | TRBV6-1 | . | 16 | TRBJ2-3
TGTGCCAGCAGCGAGATAGGAGTGGGGTCACCCCTCCACTTT | CASSEIGVGSPLHF | . | TRBV9 | . | 14 | TRBJ1-6
TGTGCCAGCAGCTATCCCGGGGAAAAACTGTTTTTT | CASSYPGEKLFF | . | TRBV13 | . | 12 | TRBJ1-4
TGTGCCATCAGTGACGCCCTTCTAGCTCCCCTCCACTTT | CAISDALLAPLHF | . | TRBV10-3 | . | 13 | TRBJ1-6
TGCAGTGCTAGGGGACAAGACATGGACAATGAGCAGTTCTTC | CSARGQDMDNEQFF | . | TRBV20-1 | few | 14 | TRBJ2-1
TGCGCCAGCAGTCAGTCAAACAGGGTTAGCGATGAGCAGTTCTTC | CASSQSNRVSDEQFF | . | TRBV4-1 | . | 15 | TRBJ2-1
TGTGCCAGCAGTGTCTGGACAGGGGGCGTTGAAGATACGCAGTATTTT | CASSVWTGGVEDTQYF | TRBD1 | TRBV27 | . | 16 | TRBJ2-3
TGTGCCAGCAGCGCTATTAGCGGGAGCTCCTACAATGAGCAGTTCTTC | CASSAISGSSYNEQFF | TRBD2 | TRBV7-3 | many | 16 | TRBJ2-1
TGCAGTGCTAGACAGGACAGGGCAAGGCCCCAGCATTTT | CSARQDRARPQHF | TRBD1 | TRBV20-1 | . | 13 | TRBJ1-5
TGTGCCAGCAGAGCAGGGTTGTCCACCTACGAGCAGTACTTC | CASRAGLSTYEQYF | . | TRBV28 | . | 14 | TRBJ2-7
TGTGCCAGCAGCTTAGACAGGGGTTGTGGCTACACCTTC | CASSLDRGCGYTF | TRBD1 | TRBV7-8 | . | 13 | TRBJ1-2
TGCAGTGCTAGAGATCCTGCTTTAAATGAGCAGTTCTTC | CSARDPALNEQFF | . | TRBV20-1 | . | 13 | TRBJ2-1
TGTGCCAGCAGTGAGTCCCGGACGGCTTACGGCTACGAGCAGTACTTC | CASSESRTAYGYEQYF | . | TRBV25-1 | many | 16 | TRBJ2-7
TGCGCCAGCAGCTTGTCCCGAAAAGATACGCAGTATTTT | CASSLSRKDTQYF | . | TRBV5-1 | . | 13 | TRBJ2-3
TGTGCCAGCAGTTTCGAGGGAGTTACCGGGGAGCTGTTTTTT | CASSFEGVTGELFF | . | TRBV12-3/TRBV12-4 | . | 14 | TRBJ2-2
TGTGCCAGCAGTTCCCCAGTGGGACAGGGTAGTTTTGGAAACACCATATATTTT | CASSSPVGQGSFGNTIYF | TRBD1 | TRBV12-3/TRBV12-4 | . | 18 | TRBJ1-3
TGTGCCAGCAGATTTTCGGGGGGGACAGATAACATTCAGTACTTC | CASRFSGGTDNIQYF | . | TRBV7-2 | . | 15 | TRBJ2-4
TGTGCCACTAAGGGACTAGGGACCACGGAGACCCAGTACTTC | CATKGLGTTETQYF | TRBD2 | TRBV28 | . | 14 | TRBJ2-5
TGTGCCAGCAAACTCTGGACGGGTCCCTATAATTCACCCCTCCACTTT | CASKLWTGPYNSPLHF | . | TRBV6-1 | few | 16 | TRBJ1-6
TGCGCCAGCAGCCCGAAGATTAACACCGGGGAGCTGTTTTTT | CASSPKINTGELFF | . | TRBV4-3 | . | 14 | TRBJ2-2
TGTGCCAGTAAGGGGTTGGGGGACATTCAGTACTTC | CASKGLGDIQYF | . | TRBV7-2 | few | 12 | TRBJ2-4
TGTGCCAGCAGCTTTCGGACAGCTCTTAACAATGAGCAGTTCTTC | CASSFRTALNNEQFF | . | TRBV7-2 | . | 15 | TRBJ2-1
TGTGCCAGCAGCTTGGCAGGGGGCCTCACTGAAGCTTTCTTT | CASSLAGGLTEAFF | TRBD1 | TRBV11-2 | . | 14 | TRBJ1-1
TGCAGCGTTGAAGGGGGGCCCGGGGGCTACACCTTC | CSVEGGPGGYTF | . | TRBV29-1 | . | 12 | TRBJ1-2
TGTGCCAGCAGTTTAACTGGACAGATCTATGGCTACACCTTC | CASSLTGQIYGYTF | . | TRBV27 | . | 14 | TRBJ1-2
TGTGCCACCAGTAACCAAGCGGAAAACATTCAGTACTTC | CATSNQAENIQYF | . | TRBV24-1 | once | 13 | TRBJ2-4
TGCAGTGCTACCCTAATGGCGGGAGTTAATGAGCAGTACTTC | CSATLMAGVNEQYF | TRBD2 | TRBV20-1 | . | 14 | TRBJ2-7
TGCAGTGCTTTAAGGGGATCCGGAAACACTGAAGCTTTCTTT | CSALRGSGNTEAFF | . | TRBV20-1 | few | 14 | TRBJ1-1
TGCAGCGCCGCACGGAGAGCGGGCCTAAGCACAGATACGCAGTATTTT | CSAARRAGLSTDTQYF | . | TRBV29-1 | . | 16 | TRBJ2-3
TGCAGTGCTAAACCTGGGACTAGCGGGAAAGAGACCCAGTACTTC | CSAKPGTSGKETQYF | TRBD2 | TRBV20-1 | . | 15 | TRBJ2-5